Listed below are T cell receptor beta chains from one sample, sequenced in a study of cytomegalovirus exposure and HLA in healthy donors. Assay used: immunoSEQ multiplex PCR; TCRdb lists only in-frame clones, some missing. This sample yields a few hundred thousand clones, of which over 80% are seen a single time; about 9.4% belongs to the top ten. Sequenced input: PBMCs. The receptors stem from a woman in her 50s in good health and CMV-seropositive. Both conserved end residues are part of each CDR3. The D gene is left open where the match is weak. Some rows have no size entry. The others give once, few or many, or a class for an expanded clone.

J | size | D | V | DNA | CDR3
TRBJ1-5 | NA | NA | TRBV28 | TGTGCCAGCATCCACCAGGGGAGCAATCAGCCCCGGCATTTT | CASIHQGSNQPRHF
TRBJ2-7 | once | TRBD2 | TRBV19 | TGTGCCAGTAGTATTGGGCAGGGACTAACCTACGAGCAGTACTTC | CASSIGQGLTYEQYF
TRBJ2-1 | NA | TRBD1 | TRBV5-1 | TGCGCCAGCAGCGTAACAGGGGGCGACCCTTCCTACAATGAGCAGTTCTTC | CASSVTGGDPSYNEQFF
TRBJ2-2 | NA | TRBD1 | TRBV12-5 | TGTGCTAGCAGTAAGGGGGCTAACACCGGGGAGCTGTTTTTT | CASSKGANTGELFF
TRBJ1-3 | NA | TRBD1 | TRBV7-9 | TGTGCCAGCAGCTTTGCCGCAGGGGGGAGTGCTGGAAACACCATATATTTT | CASSFAAGGSAGNTIYF
TRBJ1-4 | NA | NA | TRBV6-1 | TGTGCCAGCAGTGAAGGGGTGCACAGACCTTCTGAAAAACTGTTTTTT | CASSEGVHRPSEKLFF
TRBJ2-2 | NA | NA | TRBV7-7 | TGTGCCAGCAGTTCATCCGGCAACAGTGGGGGGTGGGCGAACACCGGGGAGCTGTTTTTT | CASSSSGNSGGWANTGELFF
TRBJ1-2 | NA | TRBD1 | TRBV28 | TGTGCCAGCAGTTTACCCGGGACAGGGGGCTTAGAAAACTATGGCTACACCTTC | CASSLPGTGGLENYGYTF
TRBJ2-7 | NA | TRBD1 | TRBV5-4 | TGTGCCAGCACCCCCGGACAGGGGCGGTACGAGCAGTACTTC | CASTPGQGRYEQYF
TRBJ1-4 | NA | NA | TRBV6-6 | TGTGCCAGCAGCCCGGGGACTTTTGAAAAACTGTTTTTT | CASSPGTFEKLFF
TRBJ1-2 | NA | NA | TRBV5-4 | TGTGCCAGCAGCACCGGACAGCGGAGCTACTATGGCTACACCTTC | CASSTGQRSYYGYTF
TRBJ2-7 | NA | TRBD2 | TRBV10-3 | TGTGCCATCAGCGACCCGGGACTAGCGGGGGGAGACGAGCAGTACTTC | CAISDPGLAGGDEQYF
TRBJ1-2 | NA | NA | TRBV11-2 | TGTGCCAGCAGCTTGGGGGAGGCGGTCTATGGCTACACCTTC | CASSLGEAVYGYTF
TRBJ1-1 | NA | NA | TRBV6-1 | TGTGCCAGCAGTGAACAGGGGCGGGTAACTGAAGCTTTCTTT | CASSEQGRVTEAFF
TRBJ1-3 | once | NA | TRBV2 | TGTGCCAGCAGTGTTAAAAACACCATATATTTT | CASSVKNTIYF
TRBJ1-1 | few | NA | TRBV5-6 | TGTGCCAGCAGCGACAACAGGTATGGAGATTCGCGGGCTTTCTTT | CASSDNRYGDSRAFF
TRBJ1-2 | NA | TRBD1 | TRBV7-9 | TGTGCCAGCAGCTTGGGGACAGGCCTTAACTATGGCTACACCTTC | CASSLGTGLNYGYTF
TRBJ1-1 | NA | TRBD1 | TRBV30 | TGTGCCTGGATCGGACAGGGATTACCTGAAGCTTTCTTT | CAWIGQGLPEAFF
TRBJ2-5 | NA | NA | TRBV11-2 | TGTGCCAGCAGTCCAGGGGCTCAAGAGACCCAGTACTTC | CASSPGAQETQYF
TRBJ2-1 | NA | NA | TRBV7-8 | TGTGCCAGCAGCCCTCCCGACAGTTTAGTGAACAATGAGCAGTTCTTC | CASSPPDSLVNNEQFF
TRBJ2-1 | NA | NA | TRBV9 | TGTGCCAGCAGCGTGGGCTCAGGTGGTGGTGAGCAGTTCTTC | CASSVGSGGGEQFF
TRBJ1-2 | NA | NA | TRBV6-4 | TGTGCCAGCAGTGACCAGTTGTGGGGGCGAGGTGGCTACACCTTC | CASSDQLWGRGGYTF
TRBJ2-3 | NA | NA | TRBV28 | TGTGCCAGCAGTCCTCTTGTGGGCACGCAGTATTTT | CASSPLVGTQYF
TRBJ1-1 | few | NA | TRBV6-5 | TGTGCCAGCAGTTACGGCGGGGTTGGGGTGAAGGCCCGAGCTTTCTTT | CASSYGGVGVKARAFF
TRBJ2-7 | NA | TRBD1 | TRBV27 | TGTGCCAGCAGGGGATGGACAGGGAGCAACGAGCAGTACTTC | CASRGWTGSNEQYF
TRBJ1-2 | NA | NA | TRBV11-2 | TGTGCCAGCAGCCCCGGGGTTAACTATGGCTACACCTTC | CASSPGVNYGYTF
TRBJ1-5 | NA | TRBD1 | TRBV4-1 | TGCGCCAGCAGCCCGAGGGGGCTCAGCAATCAGCCCCAGCATTTT | CASSPRGLSNQPQHF
TRBJ1-1 | NA | NA | TRBV20-1 | TGCAGTGTTACAGCGAACACTGAAGCTTTCTTT | CSVTANTEAFF
TRBJ2-1 | NA | NA | TRBV28 | TGTGCCAGCACCCCCGGGACCTACAATGAGCAGTTCTTC | CASTPGTYNEQFF
TRBJ2-1 | NA | NA | TRBV19 | TGTGCCAGTAGCGCCTTCTATGGGGCCAATGAGCAGTTCTTC | CASSAFYGANEQFF
TRBJ1-2 | NA | NA | TRBV7-9 | TGTTCCAGCAGCACAGGAGGGGCCGGCTACACCTTC | CSSSTGGAGYTF
TRBJ1-1 | NA | NA | TRBV19 | TGTGCCAGTAGTATAGATAGCGCGGTGAACACTGAAGCTTTCTTT | CASSIDSAVNTEAFF
TRBJ1-1 | NA | TRBD1 | TRBV2 | TGTGCCAGTCGGGAAGGGGGCGCGGGGAACACTGAAGCTTTCTTT | CASREGGAGNTEAFF